This TCR beta chain was recovered during a study of blood T cells in healthy people across ages. Combining a sample-barcoded 5' primer with a J-beta primer mix, a second PCR ran for about 6 to 11 cycles. Through a template-switch adaptor with 12 random nucleotides, each cDNA molecule received a tag. No fewer than 3 million CDR3-containing paired-end reads came from each sample. TCRdb re-called the 5' RACE reads through MiXCR, storing one row per CDR3 protein. Here the sample spans 800,000 or so distinct CDR3 sequences, 20% to 30% being singletons. In germline, CDR1 is SQVTM, CDR2 ANQGSEA. The CDR3 consists of 11 residues. Trimming removed 4 bases from V and 8 bases from J, with 11 bases in between. Whole-study results and caveats: Both higher diversity and more naive CD4+ cells marked long-lived donors when set against aged donors.

This clonotype has just a few counts. As yet, its antigen is unknown. The same sample was also studied in work on T cells of mothers and their children. That paper adds: The whole RNA yield was converted to cDNA, about 1.4 ug per 15 ul.

Material: blood. This rearrangement joins TRBV29-1 to TRBJ1-2; D uncertain. The sequence was collected from a boy aged 5-17 years in good health. The CDR3 region is CSVAGSWGYTF. The CDR3 coding sequence is TGCAGCGTTGCCGGGTCGTGGGGCTACACCTTC.